A single T cell receptor (beta chain) is shown here with its context. This clone's antigen is unknown. No qualities accompany the bases; no much larger clone lies one base away. Healthy HIV-negative adults with no recently reported acute infections or vaccinations were included as donors. Every donor was a Caucasian adult living in Nashville, Tennessee, USA. CD4+ T cells were enriched by magnetic negative selection, after which naive cells were positively selected on CD45RA and the negative fraction was taken as the memory subset. Blood was obtained by leukapheresis, after which PBMCs were separated by Ficoll-Histopaque density gradient centrifugation and cryopreserved in liquid nitrogen vapor phase. Analytical flow cytometry was used to check the purity and quantity of each magnetically sorted T cell population. Genomic DNA was isolated from every sorted fraction and measured by UV absorbance on a Nanodrop 2000c.

Using the deep immunoSEQ assay, TCR CDR3 regions were amplified from genomic DNA by multiplex PCR. Extracted genomic DNA from each cell subset was distributed evenly across all wells of several immunoSEQ 96-well plates, and each plate was treated as a replicate. For sorted subsets, roughly 200 ng of genomic DNA, equivalent to around 29,000 T cell genomes, went into each replicate PCR. Purified libraries were quantified with a Qubit 3.0 fluorometer, sized on a Bioanalyzer 2100, and re-quantified with the KAPA Library Quantification kit. Every immunoSEQ 96-well plate was sequenced on a dedicated single-read 150-cycle Illumina NextSeq 550 flow cell. The published analysis was carried out like this. Because the immunoSEQ output held only junctional sequences and lacked quality scores, the filtering could not match the filtering applied to full-length reads. Sequences were annotated with PyIR, a Python wrapper for IgBLAST v1.9, using IMGT germline references to assign V/J genes and CDR3. Reads with weak V/J assignments (E-value above 1e-6), missing CDR3, stop codons, out-of-frame junctions, or ambiguous translated residues were removed. V3J clonotypes were defined as sequences sharing an identical inferred V gene, J gene, and CDR3 amino acid sequence. The percentage overlap between two repertoires was calculated by dividing the number of shared unique clonotypes by the size of the smaller repertoire. Repertoire richness was assessed with RTK rarefaction, the Chao1 estimator, and Recon v2.1 estimates of unobserved clonotypes. For all TCRbeta clonotypes obtained by the gDNA method from several donors, generation probabilities were computed with OLGA. Entries here come from immuneACCESS through TCRdb and include only in-frame sequences with V and J called. Some clones fail to appear in such tables; in the studies checked, an unresolved V gene covers under half of the shortfall, and the cause of the remainder is unknown. V, J and clone size reflect that table, while D and trimming were determined from the DNA. The sample records about 2 million clones, roughly 94% of which are singletons. In total, the top ten clones hold more than 0.1% of the sample.

V is pared back by 5 bases and J by 4 bases, with 12 bases lying between the germline termini. CDR1 and CDR2 (SGHAT, FQNNGV) derive from the germline V gene. The CDR3 goes from the cysteine to the phenylalanine over 15 residues. CDR3 DNA only is kept here, 45 bases in frame from base 1. The source of the sample is a study of shared clonotypes between healthy human individuals (dated by TCRdb to the early 2020s). Regarding the complete study: The cohort comprised a couple of women and three men aged 18 to 49 years. For each donor, CD4 naive and CD4 memory were each given three plates, CD8 naive was given two plates, and CD8 memory was given one plate. To estimate repertoire size and how much clonotype sharing occurs between individuals, the study deeply sequenced the blood TCR repertoires of several healthy adults. Libraries were prepared and TCR repertoires were sequenced by different laboratories using diverse techniques, in order to increase sequencing depth and limit assay-specific biases. Each donor's leukapheresis produced roughly between roughly 0.85 and 10 billion PBMCs. Here is what the overall study found, with its caveats: Based on pairwise subsampling, the degree of clonotype sharing among donors was expected to be affected by sequencing depth. Clonotypes shared by all four sorted-subset donors showed higher generation probabilities than non-shared clonotypes. The small number of donors limited the genetic and exposure-history diversity represented. Naive subsets generally had larger estimated clonotype richness than memory subsets. Sampling was restricted to blood, and TCR repertoires in tissue are likely to differ from TCR repertoires in blood. Even with the large sequencing depth, rarefaction of the sorted-subset datasets indicated that sequencing was incomplete. When a few donors were compared, the shared fraction of clonotypes was around 4.6% for naive CD4, 3.5% to 4% for naive CD8, roughly 2.5% for memory CD4, and around 0.37% for memory CD8.

The specimen was naive CD4+ T cells sorted from blood. The cell subset or site label corresponds to: CD45RA+ positively selected. The chain uses TRBV11-2 and TRBJ2-6; a confident D gene designation cannot be given. The TCR originated in a man between 18 and 35 years old in good health. The CDR3 here reads CASSRPFVGANVLTF. The DNA sequence reads TGTGCCAGCAGCCGACCGTTTGTAGGGGCCAACGTCCTGACTTTC.